This entry describes one T cell receptor (beta chain). The antigen is undetermined. Donors were drawn from the approximately 130-subject validation cohort, separate from the approximately 640-subject first cohort. The data were obtained in a study of cytomegalovirus exposure and HLA in healthy donors. Findings and caveats of the study: Reports described diagnosis of cytomegalovirus status by the classifier as highly specific and sensitive. A subsequent analysis found that TCR clusters from the first cohort also tended to co-occur in the 120 or so validation repertoires, with around 94% of cluster scores above 0.

Sequencing used immunoSEQ multiplex PCR; TCRdb keeps in-frame clones, though not all of them. The repertoire includes a few hundred thousand clones, approximately 86% of them detected once, and approximately 0.95% sits in the top ten. CDR3 length equals 11 residues. The germline V gene has CDR1 SNHLY and CDR2 FYNNEI. The ends were cut back, 6 bases at V and 6 bases at J, with 8 bases in the middle. The sequence came from a man younger than 40 in good health and CMV-seronegative. The chain uses TRBV2 and TRBJ1-1, with unresolved D. What was sequenced was PBMCs. CDR3 coding DNA: TGTGCCAGCAGGGAGGGTGCTGAAGCTTTCTTT. It yields the protein CASREGAEAFF.